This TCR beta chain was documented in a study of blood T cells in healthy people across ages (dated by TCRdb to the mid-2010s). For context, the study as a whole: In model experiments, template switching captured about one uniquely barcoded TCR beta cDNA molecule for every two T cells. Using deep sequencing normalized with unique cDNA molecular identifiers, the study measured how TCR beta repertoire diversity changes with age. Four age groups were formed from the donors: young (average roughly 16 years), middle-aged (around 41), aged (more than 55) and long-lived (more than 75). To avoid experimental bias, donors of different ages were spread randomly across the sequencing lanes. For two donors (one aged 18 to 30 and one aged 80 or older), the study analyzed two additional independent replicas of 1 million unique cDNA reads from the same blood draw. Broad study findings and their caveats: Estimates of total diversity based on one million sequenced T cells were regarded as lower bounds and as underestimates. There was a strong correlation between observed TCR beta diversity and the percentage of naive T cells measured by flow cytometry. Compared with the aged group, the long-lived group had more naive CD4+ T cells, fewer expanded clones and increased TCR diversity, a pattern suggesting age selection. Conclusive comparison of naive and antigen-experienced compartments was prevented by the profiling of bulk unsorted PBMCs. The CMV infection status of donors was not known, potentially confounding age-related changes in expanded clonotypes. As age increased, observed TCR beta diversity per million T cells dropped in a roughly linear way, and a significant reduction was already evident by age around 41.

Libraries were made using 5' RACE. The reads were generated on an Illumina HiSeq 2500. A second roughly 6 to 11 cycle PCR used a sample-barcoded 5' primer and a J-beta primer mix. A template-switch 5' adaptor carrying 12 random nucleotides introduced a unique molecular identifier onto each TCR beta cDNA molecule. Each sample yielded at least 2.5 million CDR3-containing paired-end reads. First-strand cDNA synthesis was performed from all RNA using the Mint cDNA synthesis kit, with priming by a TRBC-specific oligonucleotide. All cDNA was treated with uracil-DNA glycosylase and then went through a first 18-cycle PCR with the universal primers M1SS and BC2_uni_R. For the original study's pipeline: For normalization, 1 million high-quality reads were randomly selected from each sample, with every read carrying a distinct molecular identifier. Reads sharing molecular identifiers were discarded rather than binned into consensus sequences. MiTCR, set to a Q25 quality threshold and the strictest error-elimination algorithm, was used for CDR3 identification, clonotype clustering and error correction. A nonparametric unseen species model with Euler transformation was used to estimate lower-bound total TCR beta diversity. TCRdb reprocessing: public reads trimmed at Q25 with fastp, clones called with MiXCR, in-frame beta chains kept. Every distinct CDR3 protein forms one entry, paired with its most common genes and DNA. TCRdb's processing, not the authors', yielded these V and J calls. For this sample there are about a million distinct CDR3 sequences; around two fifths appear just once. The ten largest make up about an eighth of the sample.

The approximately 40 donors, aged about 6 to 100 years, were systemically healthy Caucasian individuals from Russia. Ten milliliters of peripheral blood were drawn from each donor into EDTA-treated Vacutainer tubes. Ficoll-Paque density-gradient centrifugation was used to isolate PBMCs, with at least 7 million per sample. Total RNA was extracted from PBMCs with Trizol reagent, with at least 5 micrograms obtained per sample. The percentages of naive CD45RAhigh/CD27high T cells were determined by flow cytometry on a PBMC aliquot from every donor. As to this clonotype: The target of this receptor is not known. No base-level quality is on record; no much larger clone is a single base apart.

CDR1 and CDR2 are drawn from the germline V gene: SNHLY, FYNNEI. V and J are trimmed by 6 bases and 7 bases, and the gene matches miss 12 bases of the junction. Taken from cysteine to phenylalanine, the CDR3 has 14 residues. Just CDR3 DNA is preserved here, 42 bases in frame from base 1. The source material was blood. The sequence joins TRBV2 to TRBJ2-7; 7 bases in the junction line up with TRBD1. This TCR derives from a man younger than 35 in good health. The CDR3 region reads CASSLWDSRGEQYF. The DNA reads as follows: TGTGCCAGCAGCCTCTGGGACAGCCGGGGAGAGCAGTACTTC.